Below, one TCR beta chain is given with its context. Its antigen is still unknown. The CDR3 covers 14 residues. Trimming stripped 1 base from V and 7 bases from J, with 13 bases between. Germline V lookup: CDR1 LGHDT, CDR2 YNNKEL (reference sequence). The data derive from a study of T cell responses to AZD1222 COVID-19 vaccine. Overall study context: Some second doses came at about 4 weeks and others at about 12 weeks; these were pooled. The study's findings and limits: At 160-218 and 743-854, vaccine-associated CD4 TCRs were dominant, and they spanned spike. Following two doses of AZD1222, Spike-specific TCR breadth and depth rose. Repertoires were collected only later (after the peak T cell response had occurred).

Profiled with immunoSEQ multiplex PCR; TCRdb holds only in-frame clones, not every one. The repertoire includes 95,000 to 150,000 clones, 80% to 90% of them detected once, and about 3.1% sits in the top ten. Sequences were derived from peripheral blood, sampled on day 0 of AZD1222 vaccination. V usage is TRBV3-1 (or the pseudogene TRBV3-2) and J usage is TRBJ1-1; the D gene is possibly TRBD1 (6 bases). This clonotype was obtained from an adult in good health. The CDR3 sequence: CASSQAAGALEAFF. Here the CDR3 DNA reads TGTGCCAGCAGCCAAGCGGCAGGGGCCCTTGAAGCTTTCTTT.